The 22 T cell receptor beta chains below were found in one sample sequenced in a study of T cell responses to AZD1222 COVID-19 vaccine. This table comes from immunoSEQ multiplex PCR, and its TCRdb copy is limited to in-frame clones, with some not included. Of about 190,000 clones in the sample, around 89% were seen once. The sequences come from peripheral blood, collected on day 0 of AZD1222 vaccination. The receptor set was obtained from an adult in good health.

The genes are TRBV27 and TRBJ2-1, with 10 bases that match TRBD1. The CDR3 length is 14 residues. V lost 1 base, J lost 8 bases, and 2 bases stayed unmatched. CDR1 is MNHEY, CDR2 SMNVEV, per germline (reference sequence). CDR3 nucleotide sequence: TGTGCCAGCAGTTTATGGACAGGGGGGGATGAGCAGTTCTTC. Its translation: CASSLWTGGDEQFF.

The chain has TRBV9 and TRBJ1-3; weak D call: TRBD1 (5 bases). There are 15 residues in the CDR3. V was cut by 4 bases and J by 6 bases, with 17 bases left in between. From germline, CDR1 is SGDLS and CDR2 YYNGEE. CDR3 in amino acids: CASSIQGSGANTIYF. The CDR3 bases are TGTGCCAGCAGCATCCAAGGGTCCGGGGCAAACACCATATATTTT.

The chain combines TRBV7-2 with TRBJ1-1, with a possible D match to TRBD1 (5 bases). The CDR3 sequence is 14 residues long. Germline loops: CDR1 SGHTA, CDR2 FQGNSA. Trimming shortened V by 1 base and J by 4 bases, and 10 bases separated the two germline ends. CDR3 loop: CASSLGPGPTEAFF. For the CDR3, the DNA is TGTGCCAGCAGCTTAGGTCCAGGGCCCACTGAAGCTTTCTTT.

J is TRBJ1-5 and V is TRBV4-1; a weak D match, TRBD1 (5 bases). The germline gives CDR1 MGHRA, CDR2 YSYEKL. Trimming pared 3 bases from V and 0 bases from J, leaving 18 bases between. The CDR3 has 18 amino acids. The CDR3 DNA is TGCGCCAGCAGCCAGCTCATGACAGAAATAGTTAGCAATCAGCCCCAGCATTTT. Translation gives CASSQLMTEIVSNQPQHF.

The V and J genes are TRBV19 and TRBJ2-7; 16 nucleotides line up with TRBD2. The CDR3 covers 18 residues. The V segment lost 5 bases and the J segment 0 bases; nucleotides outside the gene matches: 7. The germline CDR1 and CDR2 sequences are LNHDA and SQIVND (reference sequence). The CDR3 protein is CASSSGLAGGDPSYEQYF. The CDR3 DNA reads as TGTGCCAGTAGTTCGGGACTAGCGGGGGGGGACCCCTCCTACGAGCAGTACTTC. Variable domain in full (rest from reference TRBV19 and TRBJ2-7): DGGITQSPKYLFRKEGQNVTLSCEQNLNHDAMYWYRQDPGQGLRLIYYSQIVNDFQKGDIAEGYSVSREKKESFPLTVTSAQKNPTAFYLCASSSGLAGGDPSYEQYFGPGTRLTVT.

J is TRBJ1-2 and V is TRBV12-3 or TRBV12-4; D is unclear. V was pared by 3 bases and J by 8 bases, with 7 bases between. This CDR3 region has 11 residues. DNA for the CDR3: TGTGCCAGCAGTTTGGTTCACGGCTACACCTTC. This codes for CASSLVHGYTF.

The CDR3 loop is CASSPTNTGELFF. DNA for the CDR3: TGTGCCAGTAGTCCCACGAACACCGGGGAGCTGTTTTTT. The chain carries TRBV19 and TRBJ2-2, with D unclear. V was clipped by 5 bases and J by 0 bases, with 4 bases between them. CDR1 and CDR2 (germline): LNHDA, SQIVND (reference sequence). The CDR3 contains 13 residues.

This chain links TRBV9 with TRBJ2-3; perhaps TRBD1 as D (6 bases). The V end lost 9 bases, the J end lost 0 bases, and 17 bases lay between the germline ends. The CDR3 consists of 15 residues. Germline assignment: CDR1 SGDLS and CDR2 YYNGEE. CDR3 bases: TGTGCCACCACCAGGGGTTACGATAGCACAGATACGCAGTATTTT. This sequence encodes CATTRGYDSTDTQYF.

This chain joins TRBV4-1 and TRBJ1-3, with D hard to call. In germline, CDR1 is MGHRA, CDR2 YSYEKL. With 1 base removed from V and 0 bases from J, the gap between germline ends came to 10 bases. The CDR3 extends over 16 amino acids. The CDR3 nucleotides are TGCGCCAGCAGCCAAGGTCGGGCCCTCTCTGGAAACACCATATATTTT. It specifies CASSQGRALSGNTIYF.

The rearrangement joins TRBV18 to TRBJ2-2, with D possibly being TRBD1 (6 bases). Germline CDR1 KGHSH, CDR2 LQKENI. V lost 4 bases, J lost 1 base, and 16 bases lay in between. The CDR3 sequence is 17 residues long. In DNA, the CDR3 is TGTGCCAGCTCACGCAATGTAGGGGGAGAGAACACCGGGGAGCTGTTTTTT. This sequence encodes CASSRNVGGENTGELFF.

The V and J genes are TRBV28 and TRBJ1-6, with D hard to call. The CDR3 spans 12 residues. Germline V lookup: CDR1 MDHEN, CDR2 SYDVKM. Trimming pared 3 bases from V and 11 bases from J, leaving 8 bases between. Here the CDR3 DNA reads TGTGCCAGCAGTTTTTGGGGTACACCCCTCCACTTT. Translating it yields CASSFWGTPLHF.

CDR3 in amino acids: CASSFQTGELFF. CDR3 nucleotide sequence: TGTGCCAGCAGCTTCCAAACCGGGGAGCTGTTTTTT. The chain is built from TRBV7-2 and TRBJ2-2; no clear D. V lost 3 bases to trimming and J lost 5 bases, with 4 bases between them. Germline V gene sequence: CDR1 SGHTA, CDR2 FQGNSA. The CDR3 covers 12 residues. The entire variable domain, with the rest obtained from reference TRBV7-2 and TRBJ2-2, is as follows: GAGVSQSPSNKVTEKGKDVELRCDPISGHTALYWYRQSLGQGLEFLIYFQGNSAPDKSGLPSDRFSAERTGGSVSTLTIQRTQQEDSAVYLCASSFQTGELFFGEGSRLTVL.

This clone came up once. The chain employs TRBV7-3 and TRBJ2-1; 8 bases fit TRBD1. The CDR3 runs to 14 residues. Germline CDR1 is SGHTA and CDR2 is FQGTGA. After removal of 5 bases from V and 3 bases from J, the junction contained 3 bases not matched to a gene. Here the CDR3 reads CASSPDRDYNEQFF. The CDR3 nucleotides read TGTGCCAGCAGCCCGGACAGGGACTACAATGAGCAGTTCTTC.

The CDR3 DNA reads as TGTGCCAGCAGTTTAAGCGCAGGGCCCTATGGCTACACCTTC. Translating it yields CASSLSAGPYGYTF. J is TRBJ1-2 and V is TRBV28; D is perhaps TRBD1 (5 bases). Germline V gene lookup returns CDR1 MDHEN and CDR2 SYDVKM. The V gene lost 2 bases and the J gene lost 4 bases, with 11 bases spanning the gap. The length of the CDR3 is 14 residues.

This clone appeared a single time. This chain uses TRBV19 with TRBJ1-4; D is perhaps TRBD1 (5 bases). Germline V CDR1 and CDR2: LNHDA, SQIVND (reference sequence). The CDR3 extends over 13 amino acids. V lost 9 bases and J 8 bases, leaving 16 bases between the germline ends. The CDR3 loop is CASTRGVREKLFF. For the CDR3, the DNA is TGTGCCAGCACCCGGGGGGTCAGAGAAAAACTGTTTTTT.

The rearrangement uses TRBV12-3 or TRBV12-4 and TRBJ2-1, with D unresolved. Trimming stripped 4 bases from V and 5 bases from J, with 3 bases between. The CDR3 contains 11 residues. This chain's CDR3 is CASSSNNEQFF. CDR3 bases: TGTGCCAGCAGTTCCAACAATGAGCAGTTCTTC.

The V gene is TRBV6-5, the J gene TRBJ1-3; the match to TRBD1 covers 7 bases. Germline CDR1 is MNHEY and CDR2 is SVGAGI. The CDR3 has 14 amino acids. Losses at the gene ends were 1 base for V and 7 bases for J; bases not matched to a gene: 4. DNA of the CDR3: TGTGCCAGCAGTTACTTGGGACAGACGAACACCATATATTTT. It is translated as CASSYLGQTNTIYF.

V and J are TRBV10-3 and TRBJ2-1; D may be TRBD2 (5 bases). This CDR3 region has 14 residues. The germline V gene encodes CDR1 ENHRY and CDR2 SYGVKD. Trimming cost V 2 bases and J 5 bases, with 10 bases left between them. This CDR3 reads CAISENSDDNEQFF. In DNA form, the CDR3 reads TGTGCCATCAGTGAGAATAGCGACGACAATGAGCAGTTCTTC.

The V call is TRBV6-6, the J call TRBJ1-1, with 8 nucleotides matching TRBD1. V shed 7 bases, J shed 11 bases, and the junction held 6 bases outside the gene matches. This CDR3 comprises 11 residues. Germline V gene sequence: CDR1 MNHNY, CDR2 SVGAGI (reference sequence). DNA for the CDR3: TGTGCCAGCACCCTGGACAGGGCCGCTTTCTTT. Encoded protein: CASTLDRAAFF.

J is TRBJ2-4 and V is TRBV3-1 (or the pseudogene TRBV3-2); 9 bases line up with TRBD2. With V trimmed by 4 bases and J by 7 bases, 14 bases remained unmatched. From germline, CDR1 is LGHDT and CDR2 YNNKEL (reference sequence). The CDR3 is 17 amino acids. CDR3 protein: CASSLTSGLPTGNIQYF. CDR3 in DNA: TGTGCCAGCAGCCTCACTAGCGGGCTCCCCACGGGGAACATTCAGTACTTC.

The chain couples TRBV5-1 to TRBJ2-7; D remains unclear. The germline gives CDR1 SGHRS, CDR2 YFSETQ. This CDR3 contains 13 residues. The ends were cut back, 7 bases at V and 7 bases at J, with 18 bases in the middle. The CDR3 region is CASDSGGFGEQYV. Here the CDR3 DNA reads TGCGCCAGCGACTCGGGTGGTTTCGGGGAGCAGTACGTC.

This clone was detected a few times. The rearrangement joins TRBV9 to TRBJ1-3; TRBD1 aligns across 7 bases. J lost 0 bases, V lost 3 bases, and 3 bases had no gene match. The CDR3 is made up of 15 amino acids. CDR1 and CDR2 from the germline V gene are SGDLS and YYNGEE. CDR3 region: CASSGHRGSGNTIYF. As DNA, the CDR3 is TGTGCCAGCAGCGGACACAGGGGCTCTGGAAACACCATATATTTT. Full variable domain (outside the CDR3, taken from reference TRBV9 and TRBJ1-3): DSGVTQTPKHLITATGQRVTLRCSPRSGDLSVYWYQQSLDQGLQFLIQYYNGEERAKGNILERFSAQQFPDLHSELNLSSLELGDSALYFCASSGHRGSGNTIYFGEGSWLTVV.